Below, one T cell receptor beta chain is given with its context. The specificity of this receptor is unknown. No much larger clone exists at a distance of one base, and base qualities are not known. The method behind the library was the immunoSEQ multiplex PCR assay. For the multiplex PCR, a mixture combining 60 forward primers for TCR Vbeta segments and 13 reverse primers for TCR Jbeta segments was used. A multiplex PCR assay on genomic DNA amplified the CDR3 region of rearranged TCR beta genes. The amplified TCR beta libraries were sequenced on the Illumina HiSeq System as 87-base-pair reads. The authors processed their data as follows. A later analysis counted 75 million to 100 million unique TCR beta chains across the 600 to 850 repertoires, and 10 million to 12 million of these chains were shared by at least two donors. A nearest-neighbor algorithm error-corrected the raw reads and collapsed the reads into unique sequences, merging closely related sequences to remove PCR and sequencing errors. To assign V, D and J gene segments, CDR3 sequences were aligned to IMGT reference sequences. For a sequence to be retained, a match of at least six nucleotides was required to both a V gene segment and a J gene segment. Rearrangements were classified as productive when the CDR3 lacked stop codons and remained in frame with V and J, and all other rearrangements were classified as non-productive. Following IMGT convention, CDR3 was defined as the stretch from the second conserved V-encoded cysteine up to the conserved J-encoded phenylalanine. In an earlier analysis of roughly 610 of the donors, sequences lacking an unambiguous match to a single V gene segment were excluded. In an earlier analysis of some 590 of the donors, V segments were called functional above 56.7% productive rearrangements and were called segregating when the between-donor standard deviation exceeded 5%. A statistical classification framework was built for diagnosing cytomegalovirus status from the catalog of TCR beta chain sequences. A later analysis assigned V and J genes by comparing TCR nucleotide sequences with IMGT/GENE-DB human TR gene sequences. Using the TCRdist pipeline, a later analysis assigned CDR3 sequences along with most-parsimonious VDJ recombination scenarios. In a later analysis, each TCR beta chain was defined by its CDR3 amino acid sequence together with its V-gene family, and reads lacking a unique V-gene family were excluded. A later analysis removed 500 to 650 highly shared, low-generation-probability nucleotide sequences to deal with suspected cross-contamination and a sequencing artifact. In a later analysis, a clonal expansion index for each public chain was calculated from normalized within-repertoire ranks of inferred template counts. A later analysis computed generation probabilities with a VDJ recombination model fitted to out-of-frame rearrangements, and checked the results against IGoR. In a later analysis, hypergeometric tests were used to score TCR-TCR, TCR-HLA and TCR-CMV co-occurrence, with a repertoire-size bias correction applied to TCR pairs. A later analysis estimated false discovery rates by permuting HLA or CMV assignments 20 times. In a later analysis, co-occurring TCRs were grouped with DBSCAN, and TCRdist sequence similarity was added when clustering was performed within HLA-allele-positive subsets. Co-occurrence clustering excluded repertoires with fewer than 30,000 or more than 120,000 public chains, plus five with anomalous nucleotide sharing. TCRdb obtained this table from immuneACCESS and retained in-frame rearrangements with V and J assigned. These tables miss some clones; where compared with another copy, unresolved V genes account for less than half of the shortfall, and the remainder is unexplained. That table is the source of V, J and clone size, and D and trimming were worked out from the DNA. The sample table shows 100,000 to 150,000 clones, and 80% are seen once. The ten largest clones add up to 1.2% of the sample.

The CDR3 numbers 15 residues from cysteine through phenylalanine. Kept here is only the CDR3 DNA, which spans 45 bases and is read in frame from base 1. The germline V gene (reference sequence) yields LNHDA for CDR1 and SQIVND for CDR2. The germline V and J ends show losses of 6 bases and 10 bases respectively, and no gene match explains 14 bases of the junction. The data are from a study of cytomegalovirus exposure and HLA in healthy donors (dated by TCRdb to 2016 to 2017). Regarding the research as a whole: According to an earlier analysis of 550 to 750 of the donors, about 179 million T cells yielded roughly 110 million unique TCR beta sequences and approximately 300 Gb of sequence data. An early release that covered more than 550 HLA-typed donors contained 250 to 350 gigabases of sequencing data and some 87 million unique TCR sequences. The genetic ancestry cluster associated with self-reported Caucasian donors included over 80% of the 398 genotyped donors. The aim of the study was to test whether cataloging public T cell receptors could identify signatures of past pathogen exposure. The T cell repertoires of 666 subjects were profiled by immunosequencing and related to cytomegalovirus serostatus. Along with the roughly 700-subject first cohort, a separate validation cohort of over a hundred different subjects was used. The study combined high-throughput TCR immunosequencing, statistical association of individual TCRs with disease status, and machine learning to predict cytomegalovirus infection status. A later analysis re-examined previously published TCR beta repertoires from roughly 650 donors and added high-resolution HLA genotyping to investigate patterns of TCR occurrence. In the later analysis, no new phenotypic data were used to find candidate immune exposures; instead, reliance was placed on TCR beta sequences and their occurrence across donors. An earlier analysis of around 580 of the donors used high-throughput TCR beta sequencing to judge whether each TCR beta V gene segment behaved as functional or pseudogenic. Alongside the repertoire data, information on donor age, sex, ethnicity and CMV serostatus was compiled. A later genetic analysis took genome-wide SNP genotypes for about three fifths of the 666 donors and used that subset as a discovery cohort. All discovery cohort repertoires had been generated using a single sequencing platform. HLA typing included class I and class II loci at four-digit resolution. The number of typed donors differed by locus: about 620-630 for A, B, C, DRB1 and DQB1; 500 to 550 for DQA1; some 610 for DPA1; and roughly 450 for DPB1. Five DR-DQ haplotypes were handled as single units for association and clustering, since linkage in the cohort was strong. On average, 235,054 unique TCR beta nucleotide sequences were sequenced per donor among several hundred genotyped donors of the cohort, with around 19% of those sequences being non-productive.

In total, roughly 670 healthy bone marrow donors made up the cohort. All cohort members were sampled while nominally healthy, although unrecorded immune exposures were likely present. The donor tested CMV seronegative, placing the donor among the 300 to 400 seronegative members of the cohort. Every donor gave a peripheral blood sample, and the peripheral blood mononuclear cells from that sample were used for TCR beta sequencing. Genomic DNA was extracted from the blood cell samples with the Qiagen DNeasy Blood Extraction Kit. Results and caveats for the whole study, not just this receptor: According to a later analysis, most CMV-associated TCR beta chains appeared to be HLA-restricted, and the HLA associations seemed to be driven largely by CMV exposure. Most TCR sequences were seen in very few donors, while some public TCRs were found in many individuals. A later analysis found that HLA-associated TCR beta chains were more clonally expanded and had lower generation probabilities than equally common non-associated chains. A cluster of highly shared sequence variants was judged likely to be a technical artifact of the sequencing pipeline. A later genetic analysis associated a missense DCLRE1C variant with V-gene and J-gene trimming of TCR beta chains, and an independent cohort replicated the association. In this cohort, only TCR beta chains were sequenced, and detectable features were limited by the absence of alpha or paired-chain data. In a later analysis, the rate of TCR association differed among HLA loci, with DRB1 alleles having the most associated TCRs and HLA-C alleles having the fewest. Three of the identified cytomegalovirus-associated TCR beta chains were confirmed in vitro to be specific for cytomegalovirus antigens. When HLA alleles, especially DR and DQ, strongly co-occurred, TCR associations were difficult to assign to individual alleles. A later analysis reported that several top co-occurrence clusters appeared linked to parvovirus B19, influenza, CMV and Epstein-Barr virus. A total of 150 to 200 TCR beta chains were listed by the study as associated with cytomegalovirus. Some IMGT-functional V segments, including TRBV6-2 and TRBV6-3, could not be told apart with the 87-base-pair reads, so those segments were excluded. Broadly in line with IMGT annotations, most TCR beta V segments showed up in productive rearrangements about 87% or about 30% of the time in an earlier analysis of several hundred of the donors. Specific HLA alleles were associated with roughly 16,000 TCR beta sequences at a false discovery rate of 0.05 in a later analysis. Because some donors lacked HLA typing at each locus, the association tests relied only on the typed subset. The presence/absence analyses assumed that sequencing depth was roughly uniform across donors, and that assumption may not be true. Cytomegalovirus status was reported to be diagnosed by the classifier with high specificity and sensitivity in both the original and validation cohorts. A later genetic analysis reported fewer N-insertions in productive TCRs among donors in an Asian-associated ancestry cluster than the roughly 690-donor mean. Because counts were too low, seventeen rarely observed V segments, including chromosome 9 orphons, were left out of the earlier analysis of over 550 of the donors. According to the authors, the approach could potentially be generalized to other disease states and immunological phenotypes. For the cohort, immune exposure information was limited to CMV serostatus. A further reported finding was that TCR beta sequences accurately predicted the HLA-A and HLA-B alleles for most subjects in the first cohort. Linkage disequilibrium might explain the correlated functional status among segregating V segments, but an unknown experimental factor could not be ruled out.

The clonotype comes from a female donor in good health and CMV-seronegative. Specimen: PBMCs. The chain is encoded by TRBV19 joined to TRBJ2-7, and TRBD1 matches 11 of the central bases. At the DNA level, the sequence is TGTGCCAGTAGCAATGCACCGGGACAGGGGGGGATACAGTACTTC. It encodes CASSNAPGQGGIQYF. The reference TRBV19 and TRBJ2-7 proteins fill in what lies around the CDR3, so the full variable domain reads DGGITQSPKYLFRKEGQNVTLSCEQNLNHDAMYWYRQDPGQGLRLIYYSQIVNDFQKGDIAEGYSVSREKKESFPLTVTSAQKNPTAFYLCASSNAPGQGGIQYFGPGTRLTVT.